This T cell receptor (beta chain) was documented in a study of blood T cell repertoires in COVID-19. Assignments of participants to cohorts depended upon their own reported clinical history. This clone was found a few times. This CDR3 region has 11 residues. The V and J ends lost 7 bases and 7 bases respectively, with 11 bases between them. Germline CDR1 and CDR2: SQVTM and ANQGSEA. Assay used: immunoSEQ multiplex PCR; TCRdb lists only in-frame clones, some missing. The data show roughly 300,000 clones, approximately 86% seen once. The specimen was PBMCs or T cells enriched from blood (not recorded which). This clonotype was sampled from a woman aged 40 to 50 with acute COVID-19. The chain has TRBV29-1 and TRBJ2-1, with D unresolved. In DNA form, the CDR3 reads TGCAGCGCAACGGAGATGAATGAGCAGTTCTTC. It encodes CSATEMNEQFF.